These 19 T cell receptor beta chains came from one sample sequenced in a study of shared clonotypes between healthy human individuals. Libraries were prepared by immunoSEQ multiplex PCR; TCRdb keeps only in-frame clonotypes and omits some of them. The profile shows about 490,000 clones, 70% to 85% of them singletons. Sequencing was done on a sample of PBMCs. The receptors shown here come from a woman aged 40-49 years in good health. Some clones in this sample may be carry-over from other donors' samples.

The chain uses TRBV27 and TRBJ1-1; the D gene is possibly TRBD1 (6 bases). Trimming took 5 bases from V and 2 from J, leaving 12 bases between them. This CDR3 is 14 amino acids long. Germline V gene data show CDR1 as MNHEY and CDR2 as SMNVEV (reference sequence). CDR3 in amino acids: CASSGGRGNTEAFF. CDR3 DNA: TGTGCCAGCAGTGGGGGCAGGGGAAACACTGAAGCTTTCTTT.

A note on this clone: Given a far larger clone just one base away, this is likely a sequencing read error. The V call is TRBV27, the J call TRBJ1-3, with D possibly being TRBD1 (5 bases). The CDR3 sequence is 12 residues long. V was clipped by 8 bases and J by 5 bases, with 10 bases between them. The germline V gene has CDR1 MNHEY and CDR2 SMNVEV (reference sequence). The CDR3 coding sequence is TGTGCCAGCGGGGACGGGAGAAACACCATATATTTT. Amino acids: CASGDGRNTIYF.

This clone showed up just a few times. V is TRBV28 and J is TRBJ1-2; 7 positions match TRBD1. The V and J ends lost 10 bases and 8 bases, in that order; junction bases with no gene match: 13. Germline CDR1 MDHEN, CDR2 SYDVKM. The CDR3 consists of 13 residues. The CDR3 sequence: CATLRGAGQGYTF. In nucleotides, the CDR3 is TGTGCCACTCTCAGGGGGGCAGGGCAGGGCTACACCTTC.

The chain has TRBV7-9 and TRBJ1-2, with a tentative D call TRBD1 (5 bases). The CDR3 totals 13 residues. With 2 bases removed from V and 6 bases from J, the gap between germline ends came to 10 bases. The germline V gene has CDR1 SEHNR and CDR2 FQNEAQ (reference sequence). CDR3 sequence: CASSLSGGDGYTF. CDR3 sequence (DNA): TGTGCCAGCAGCTTATCCGGGGGGGATGGCTACACCTTC. Combining the CDR3 with reference TRBV7-9 and TRBJ1-2 gives the whole variable domain DTGVSQNPRHKITKRGQNVTFRCDPISEHNRLYWYRQTLGQGPEFLTYFQNEAQLEKSRLLSDRFSAERPKGSFSTLEIQRTEQGDSAMYLCASSLSGGDGYTFGSGTRLTVV.

This clone has only a few counts. This chain joins TRBV7-9 and TRBJ2-2, with D uncertain. CDR1 is SEHNR, CDR2 FQNEAQ, per germline (reference sequence). The V and J ends lost 6 bases and 5 bases respectively, with 19 bases between them. CDR3 length: 16 residues. CDR3 in amino acids: CASSLPRVLGTGELFF. The CDR3 DNA reads TGTGCCAGCAGTCTCCCTAGGGTTCTTGGAACCGGGGAGCTGTTTTTT.

This rearrangement joins TRBV19 to TRBJ1-5; D remains ambiguous. CDR1 is LNHDA, CDR2 SQIVND, per germline (reference sequence). The CDR3 covers 13 residues. V gave up 5 bases and J gave up 3 bases, with 8 bases separating them. As DNA, the CDR3 is TGTGCCAGTAGTCAGGCTGACAATCAGCCCCAGCATTTT. Translated, it gives CASSQADNQPQHF.

This clone was found a few times. The chain employs TRBV6-1 and TRBJ2-5; possible D gene TRBD2, 6 bases. The germline CDR1 and CDR2 sequences are MNHNS and SASEGT. The CDR3 runs to 15 residues. The ends were cut back, 6 bases at V and 1 base at J, with 15 bases in the middle. In DNA, the CDR3 is TGTGCCAGCAGCGTCTCTCCGGAGGGCCAAGAGACCCAGTACTTC. Encoded protein: CASSVSPEGQETQYF.

This chain uses TRBV11-2 with TRBJ2-7; D might be TRBD2 (6 bases). Germline CDR1 reads SGHAT; CDR2 reads FQNNGV. Trimming left V 2 bases short and J 7 bases short, with 15 bases between. There are 14 residues in the CDR3. CDR3 sequence reads: CASSLLGREEEQYF. In DNA form, the CDR3 reads TGTGCCAGCAGCTTATTGGGCAGGGAGGAGGAGCAGTACTTC.

The V and J genes are TRBV4-3 and TRBJ2-6, with D possibly matching TRBD1 (5 bases). This CDR3 is 19 amino acids long. Trimming stripped 0 bases from V and 0 bases from J, with 15 bases between. The germline gives CDR1 LGHNA, CDR2 YSLEER. As DNA, the CDR3 is TGCGCCAGCAGCCAAGACGGTCCCTGGGGCTTCTCTGGGGCCAACGTCCTGACTTTC. Its translation: CASSQDGPWGFSGANVLTF.

For the CDR3, the DNA is TGTGCCAGCAGCCAATACGCTCGGGGAACGGGGAGCACAGATACGCAGTATTTT. The encoded protein is CASSQYARGTGSTDTQYF. The chain has TRBV4-2 and TRBJ2-3, with a possible D match to TRBD2 (5 bases). V lost 2 bases, J lost 0 bases, and 18 bases lay in between. Germline CDR1 and CDR2: LGHNA and YNFKEQ. The CDR3 has 18 amino acids.

J is TRBJ1-1 and V is TRBV28; 10 positions match TRBD1. Germline CDR1 MDHEN, CDR2 SYDVKM. V lost 5 bases and J lost 3; bases outside the gene matches: 6. This CDR3 contains 15 residues. The CDR3 sequence: CASSQFGQGDTEAFF. As DNA, the CDR3 is TGTGCCAGCAGTCAATTCGGACAGGGGGACACTGAAGCTTTCTTT.

J is TRBJ1-2 and V is TRBV28; the D is unclear. Germline V gene sequence: CDR1 MDHEN, CDR2 SYDVKM. The CDR3 has 16 residues. The ends were cut back, 7 bases at V and 7 bases at J, with 25 bases in the middle. The CDR3 region is CASTERPGSPVGGYTF. The CDR3 DNA reads TGTGCCAGCACCGAAAGGCCGGGCTCCCCCGTAGGTGGCTACACCTTC.

V and J are TRBV10-3 and TRBJ2-1, with D tentatively TRBD2 (6 bases). V was shortened by 2 bases and J by 4 bases, with 15 bases between the two germline ends. CDR1 ENHRY and CDR2 SYGVKD come from the germline V gene. This CDR3 has 16 amino acids. CDR3 in amino acids: CAISEGITGVYNEQFF. The DNA of the CDR3 is TGTGCCATCAGTGAGGGGATAACGGGAGTATACAATGAGCAGTTCTTC.

The rearrangement uses TRBV5-4 and TRBJ2-7; TRBD2 might be the D (5 bases). V dropped 4 bases and J dropped 1 base, with 21 bases sitting between them. Per germline, CDR1 SGHNT and CDR2 YYREEE (reference sequence). The CDR3 has 17 amino acids. The CDR3 loop reads CASSQDYPPAESYEQYF. The CDR3 nucleotides are TGTGCCAGCAGCCAAGATTACCCCCCAGCGGAATCCTACGAGCAGTACTTC.

This clone was counted between two and nine times. The chain employs TRBV7-9 and TRBJ1-2; 8 bases line up with TRBD1. CDR1 and CDR2 (germline): SEHNR, FQNEAQ (reference sequence). Trimming removed 1 base from V and 4 bases from J; junction bases left unmatched: 11. The CDR3 has 17 residues. CDR3 in amino acids: CASSLGPDRGPLYGYTF. DNA for the CDR3: TGTGCCAGCAGCTTAGGTCCCGACAGGGGCCCCCTCTATGGCTACACCTTC.

This chain connects TRBV10-2 to TRBJ2-7, with TRBD2 matching 12 bases. This CDR3 region has 15 residues. Germline-derived CDR1 and CDR2 are WSHSY and SAAADI. V was pared by 4 bases and J by 7 bases, with 8 bases of the junction left unmatched. CDR3: CASSVTSGSGGEQYF. The CDR3 coding sequence is TGCGCCAGCAGTGTGACTAGCGGGAGTGGTGGTGAGCAGTACTTC.

This clone was recorded only once. This rearrangement joins TRBV10-3 to TRBJ2-1, with 15 bases fitting TRBD2. CDR3 size: 17 residues. V dropped 0 bases and J dropped 7; count of bases not matched to a gene: 4. From germline, CDR1 is ENHRY and CDR2 SYGVKD. CDR3 bases: TGTGCCATCAGTGAGTCTCGGACTAGCGGGAGGGGAAATGAGCAGTTCTTC. Its translation is CAISESRTSGRGNEQFF.

The CDR3 region is CASSFVFGTVRNQPQHF. The CDR3 DNA sequence: TGTGCCAGCAGTTTCGTCTTTGGGACAGTACGCAATCAGCCCCAGCATTTT. This chain connects TRBV28 to TRBJ1-5, with TRBD1 matching 7 bases. The CDR3 has 17 amino acids. V lost 3 bases to trimming and J lost 2 bases; unmatched junction nucleotides: 10. CDR1 MDHEN and CDR2 SYDVKM come from the germline V gene.

On this clone: A much larger clone lies one base from this, so it may be a read error. Other DNA sequences in the same sample also yield this CDR3. The V and J genes are TRBV2 and TRBJ1-5; possible D gene TRBD1, 6 bases. The CDR3 is made up of 13 amino acids. Germline CDR1 SNHLY, CDR2 FYNNEI. The V end lost 6 bases, the J end lost 4 bases, and 10 bases lay between the germline ends. The CDR3 nucleotides read TGTGCCAGCAGAGGGGACAATAATCAGCCCCAGCATTTT. This codes for CASRGDNNQPQHF.